The rows below give T cell receptor beta chains drawn from one sample of a study of shared clonotypes between healthy human individuals. TCRdb's copy holds only in-frame clones and misses some; the assay was immunoSEQ multiplex PCR. Here the sample spans 90,000 to 120,000 clones, more than 65% being singletons. Sequenced: memory CD8+ T cells sorted from blood. The receptor set was obtained from a woman aged 25 to 39 in good health. Each CDR3 is given with its conserved first and last residue. The order of the fields is D gene, J gene, V gene, clone size, CDR3 DNA, CDR3 protein. D genes are given only for firm matches. Size tells how often a clone was seen (once, few, many) or the class of an expanded clone, and some rows leave it out.

NA | TRBJ2-7 | TRBV28 | NA | TGTGCCAGCAGTTTACGACTATCTGGCCTTACGGAGCAGTACTTC | CASSLRLSGLTEQYF
NA | TRBJ2-5 | TRBV5-1 | NA | TGCGCCAGCAGCTTACGCGGGACGGTCCAAGAGACCCAGTACTTC | CASSLRGTVQETQYF
NA | TRBJ1-1 | TRBV27 | NA | TGTGCCAGCAGTTTATCGTCGGTTCGGGAAAGCACTGAAGCTTTCTTT | CASSLSSVRESTEAFF
NA | TRBJ2-7 | TRBV5-6 | once | TGTGCCAGCAGCTTAAAGGGGACCTACTACGAGCAGTACTTC | CASSLKGTYYEQYF
NA | TRBJ1-2 | TRBV5-1 | NA | TGCGCCAGCAGACCGGGACGGAGCTATGGCTACACCTTC | CASRPGRSYGYTF
TRBD2 | TRBJ2-7 | TRBV29-1 | NA | TGCAGCGTTGAGAGACTAGCGGGAGCCTACGAGCAGTACTTC | CSVERLAGAYEQYF
TRBD2 | TRBJ2-3 | TRBV5-5 | many | TGTGCCAGCAGCGAGCAGCGGGAGGTTGTAGATACGCAGTATTTT | CASSEQREVVDTQYF
TRBD1 | TRBJ2-3 | TRBV9 | NA | TGTGCCAGCAGCGCGCGGCAGGGGGATCCCACAGATACGCAGTATTTT | CASSARQGDPTDTQYF
TRBD1 | TRBJ2-7 | TRBV7-2 | NA | TGTGCCAGCAGCTTACCGGGACAGGGCTTCTACGAGCAGTACTTC | CASSLPGQGFYEQYF
NA | TRBJ2-6 | TRBV29-1 | NA | TGCAGCGTCTCTATCTCTGGGGCCAACGTCCTGACTTTC | CSVSISGANVLTF
NA | TRBJ2-1 | TRBV28 | many | TGTGCCAGCAGTTTATCATTTTTGTTTTTGGATAGTTCCTACAATGAGCAGTTCTTC | CASSLSFLFLDSSYNEQFF
NA | TRBJ2-7 | TRBV5-1 | NA | TGCGCCAGCAGCGCCGTTCCAGTTTCCTACGAGCAGTACTTC | CASSAVPVSYEQYF
TRBD2 | TRBJ2-7 | TRBV7-3 | NA | TGTGCCAGCAGGGGACTAGCGGGAGAGAGCTACGAGCAGTACTTC | CASRGLAGESYEQYF
TRBD1 | TRBJ1-2 | TRBV5-4 | NA | TGTGCCAGCAGCCTGGGACAGATCACCTCTAATGGCTACACCTTC | CASSLGQITSNGYTF
TRBD1 | TRBJ1-4 | TRBV4-1 | NA | TGCGCCAGCAGCCAAGCCGACAGGGGGCTTGAAAAACTGTTTTTT | CASSQADRGLEKLFF
TRBD1 | TRBJ2-3 | TRBV5-5 | once | TGTGCCAGCAGCTTGGCGGAACAGGGGGCCCCAGATACGCAGTATTTT | CASSLAEQGAPDTQYF
TRBD2 | TRBJ2-1 | TRBV18 | NA | TGTGCCAGCTCGACTAGCGGGAGCTCCTACAATGAGCAGTTCTTC | CASSTSGSSYNEQFF
NA | TRBJ2-7 | TRBV5-4 | NA | TGTGCCAGCAGCTTGGGGGGTGGTTCCTACGAGCAGTACTTC | CASSLGGGSYEQYF
NA | TRBJ2-7 | TRBV2 | NA | TGTGCCAGCAGGGCCCCTGAGATCTACGAGCAGTACTTC | CASRAPEIYEQYF
NA | TRBJ2-7 | TRBV2 | NA | TGTGCCAGCAGTGAATACCTCGCGGGCTTCGCGTCCTACGAGCAGTACTTC | CASSEYLAGFASYEQYF
NA | TRBJ2-7 | TRBV7-6 | NA | TGTGCCAGCAGCAAATCAACCCATCGAGAGCAGTACTTC | CASSKSTHREQYF
TRBD1 | TRBJ1-2 | TRBV7-8 | NA | TGTGCCAGCAGGGTGGGGAGGGACAGGGGACCATATGGCTACACCTTC | CASRVGRDRGPYGYTF
NA | TRBJ1-4 | TRBV9 | many | TGTGCCAGCAGCTGGGGGGGAACTAATGAAAAACTGTTTTTT | CASSWGGTNEKLFF
TRBD2 | TRBJ2-1 | TRBV28 | NA | TGTGCCAGCAAGCTAGCGGGAGGCGACAATGAGCAGTTCTTC | CASKLAGGDNEQFF
NA | TRBJ2-1 | TRBV7-9 | few | TGTGCCAGCAGCCCCTTAGCCGCCGACAATGAGCAGTTCTTC | CASSPLAADNEQFF
NA | TRBJ1-1 | TRBV6-1 | NA | TGTGCCAGCACCGAGGACCTGACAGTGAACACTGAAGCTTTCTTT | CASTEDLTVNTEAFF
TRBD1 | TRBJ2-6 | TRBV11-2 | few | TGTGCCAGCAGCCGACAGGGCTCTGGGGCCAACGTCCTGACTTTC | CASSRQGSGANVLTF
NA | TRBJ2-7 | TRBV7-9 | NA | TGTGCCAGCAGCTTAAGCAGCCTGACCTACGAGCAGTACTTC | CASSLSSLTYEQYF
NA | TRBJ2-2 | TRBV7-9 | NA | TGTGCCAGCAGCGCCAGTGGCGGGGCCGGGGAGCTGTTTTTT | CASSASGGAGELFF
NA | TRBJ1-3 | TRBV6-5 | many | TGTGCCAGCAGTTACTCCCCGGAGGGCGGCGGAAACACCATATATTTT | CASSYSPEGGGNTIYF
NA | TRBJ1-4 | TRBV6-5 | NA | TGTGCCAGCAGTTACACGGTATCGAATGAAAAACTGTTTTTT | CASSYTVSNEKLFF
NA | TRBJ2-5 | TRBV7-2 | NA | TGTGCCAGCAGCTTATCGCACAGACCACAAGAGACCCAGTACTTC | CASSLSHRPQETQYF
TRBD2 | TRBJ2-1 | TRBV18 | NA | TGTGCCAGCTCACCAACTAGCGGGAGGGCCGGGAGCAATGAGCAGTTCTTC | CASSPTSGRAGSNEQFF
NA | TRBJ2-6 | TRBV15 | few | TGTGCCACCAGCAGCCTCCGGGACGGCAGCTCTGGGGCCAACGTCCTGACTTTC | CATSSLRDGSSGANVLTF
NA | TRBJ2-7 | TRBV6-1 | once | TGTGCCAGCAGTGAGGGCACTTCACTAGCCTACTACGAGCAGTACTTC | CASSEGTSLAYYEQYF
NA | TRBJ1-5 | TRBV28 | NA | TGTGCCAGCAGTCATGGGAGTTCTCCATATAGCAATCAGCCCCAGCATTTT | CASSHGSSPYSNQPQHF
TRBD1 | TRBJ2-5 | TRBV18 | NA | TGTGCCAGCTCACCAGGGGACAGGGTTGACGAGACCCAGTACTTC | CASSPGDRVDETQYF
NA | TRBJ2-1 | TRBV5-1 | NA | TGCGCCAGCAGCCCCGCACAGGGTCGGCACAATGAGCAGTTCTTC | CASSPAQGRHNEQFF
NA | TRBJ2-7 | TRBV2 | NA | TGTGCCAGCAGTGATACCGCGCCCTACGAGCAGTACTTC | CASSDTAPYEQYF
NA | TRBJ1-2 | TRBV4-1 | NA | TGCGCCAGCAGCCAATATTATCCAACCCTTAACTATGGCTACACCTTC | CASSQYYPTLNYGYTF
NA | TRBJ2-5 | TRBV4-1 | NA | TGCGCCAGCAGCCAAGACAACAGTCCTCTATCGGGAGAGACCCAGTACTTC | CASSQDNSPLSGETQYF